The source of this T cell receptor (beta chain) is a study of T cells expressing NK-cell markers. Looking at the study overall: Sorted CD3+CD56-NKG2C+, CD3+CD56+NKG2C+ and CD3+CD56+NKG2C- T cells supplied the TCR beta repertoires. In the group of eight sequenced donors, seven were HCMV-seropositive and one was seronegative.

UMIs accompanied the 5'RACE template switching by which TCR beta cDNA was made. Following a re-call of the 5' RACE reads, TCRdb has one entry per CDR3 protein and lacks DNA. The table counts about 430,000 distinct CDR3 sequences; under 1.5% lies in the top ten. Germline-derived CDR1 and CDR2 are SQVTM and ANQGSEA. The CDR3 spans 13 residues. Whole-study results and caveats: Roughly 6 donors had dominant NKG2C+ clonotypes that comprised about 1.0-7.5% of their CD8+ T cells.

As to this clonotype: Its specificity is unknown.

The clonotype comes from a woman aged 50 to 65 in good health. Sequences were obtained from blood T cells: a sorted CD56 or NKG2C T cell subset, CD4+ or CD8+ T cells, or bulk PBMC T cells (not recorded which). The J gene is TRBJ2-2, the V gene TRBV29-1; TCRdb indicates TRBD2, and absent DNA this call remains unverified. The CDR3 spells CSVAEGGTGELFF.